This section outlines one T cell receptor (beta chain) sequence together with its context. Its antigen is not known. This record comes from a study of long-term antiretroviral therapy in people with HIV. Study-level results: Across all time points, the repertoire was dominated by clones that expanded before ART. Repertoires in HIV (unlike those of controls) had narrower CDR3 length ranges.

Germline CDR1 is MNHEY and CDR2 is SVGAGI. The CDR3 totals 15 residues. Trimming took off 0 bases at V and 1 base at J, with 9 bases between the two ends. At the survey level, the v3.0 immunoSEQ assay was run. Libraries were prepared by immunoSEQ multiplex PCR; TCRdb keeps only in-frame clonotypes and omits some of them. The sample consists of around 21,000 clones, around four fifths of them appearing once. This material consisted of unsorted PBMCs, taken 1.9 years after starting antiretroviral therapy. The receptor was isolated from a woman in her fifties or sixties with HIV. The chain recombines TRBV6-5 with TRBJ1-1; possible D gene TRBD1, 5 bases. The CDR3 bases are TGTGCCAGCAGTTACTCGAAAGGGGCGAACACTGAAGCTTTCTTT. Its protein is CASSYSKGANTEAFF.